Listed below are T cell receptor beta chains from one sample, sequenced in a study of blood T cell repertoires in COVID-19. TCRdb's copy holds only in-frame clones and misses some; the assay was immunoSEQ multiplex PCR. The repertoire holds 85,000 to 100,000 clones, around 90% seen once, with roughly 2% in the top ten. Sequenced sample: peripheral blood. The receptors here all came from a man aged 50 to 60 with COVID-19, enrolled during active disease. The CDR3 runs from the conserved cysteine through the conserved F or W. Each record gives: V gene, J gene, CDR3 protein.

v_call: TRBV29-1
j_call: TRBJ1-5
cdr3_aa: CSVEVRSNQPQHF

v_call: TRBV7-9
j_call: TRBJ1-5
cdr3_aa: CASSSRLAESRQHF

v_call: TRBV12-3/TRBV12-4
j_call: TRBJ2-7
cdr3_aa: CASSFLGFYEQYF

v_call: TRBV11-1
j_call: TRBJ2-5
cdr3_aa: CASSLAPGSPRTQYF

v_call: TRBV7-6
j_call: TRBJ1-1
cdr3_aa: CASSLSSTGNTEAFF

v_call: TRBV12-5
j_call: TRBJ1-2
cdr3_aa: CASGLDSYYGYTF

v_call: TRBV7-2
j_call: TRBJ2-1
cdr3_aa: CASSLDWSSGPTGGQFF

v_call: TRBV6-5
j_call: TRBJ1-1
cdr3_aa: CASSRDWNTEAFF

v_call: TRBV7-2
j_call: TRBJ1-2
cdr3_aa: CASSPGNVNYGYTF

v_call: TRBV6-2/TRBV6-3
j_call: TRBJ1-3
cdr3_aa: CASSRSSGNTIYF

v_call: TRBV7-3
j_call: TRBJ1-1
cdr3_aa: CASSEQGMGNTEAFF

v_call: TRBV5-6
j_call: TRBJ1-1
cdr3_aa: CASSLPDRGAAEAFF

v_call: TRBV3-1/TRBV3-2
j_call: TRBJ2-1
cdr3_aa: CASSQGWDRIYNEQFF

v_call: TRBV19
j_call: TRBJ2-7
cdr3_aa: CASSSRDREEQYF

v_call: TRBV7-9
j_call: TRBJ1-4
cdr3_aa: CASSYPGHARGNEKLFF

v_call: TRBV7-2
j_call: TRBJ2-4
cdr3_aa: CASSLGGGGDIQYF

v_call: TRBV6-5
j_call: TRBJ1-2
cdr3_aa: CASSYSIQGPYGYTF

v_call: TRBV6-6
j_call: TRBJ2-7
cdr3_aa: CASSYPGGSYEQYF

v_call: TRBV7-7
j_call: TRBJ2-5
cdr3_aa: CASSLGAHRGETQYF

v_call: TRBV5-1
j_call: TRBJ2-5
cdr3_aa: CASSTQGQGVQETQYF

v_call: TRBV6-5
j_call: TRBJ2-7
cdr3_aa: CASRGGTSGAYEQYF

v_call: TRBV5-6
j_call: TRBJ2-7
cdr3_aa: CASSQGQRAYEQYF

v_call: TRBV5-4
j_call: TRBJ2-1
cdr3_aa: CASSAGTGGRNEQFF

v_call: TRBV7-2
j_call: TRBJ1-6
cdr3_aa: CASSLWGVGNSPLHF

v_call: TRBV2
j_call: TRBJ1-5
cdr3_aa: CASVGGDGNQPQHF

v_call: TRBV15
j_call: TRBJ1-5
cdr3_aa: CATSRTGDQPQHF

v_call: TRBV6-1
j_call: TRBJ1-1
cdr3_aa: CASRSDGEDTEAFF

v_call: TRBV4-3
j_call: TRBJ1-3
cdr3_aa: CASSQESYRSSGNTIYF

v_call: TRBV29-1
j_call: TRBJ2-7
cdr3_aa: CSVASSPYEQYF

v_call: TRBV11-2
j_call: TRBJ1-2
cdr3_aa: CASSPRTGPNYGYTF

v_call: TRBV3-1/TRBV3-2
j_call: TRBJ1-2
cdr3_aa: CASSQVTGSGYTF

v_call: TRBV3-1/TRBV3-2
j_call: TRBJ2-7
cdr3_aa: CASSQDGPSSYEQYF

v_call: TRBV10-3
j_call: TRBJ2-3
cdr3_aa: CAVGQGSDTQYF

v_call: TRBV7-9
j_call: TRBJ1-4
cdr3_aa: CASTTEEGDEKLFF

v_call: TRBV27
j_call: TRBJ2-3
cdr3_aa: CATLPQGQGVPDTQYF

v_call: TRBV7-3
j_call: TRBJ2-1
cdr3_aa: CASSEFSGGAVDEQFF

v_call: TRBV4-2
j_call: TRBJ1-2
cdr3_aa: CASSPPGGQGARGYGYTF

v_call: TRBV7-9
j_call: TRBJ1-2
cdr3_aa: CASSLGERDPGGRRGGYTF

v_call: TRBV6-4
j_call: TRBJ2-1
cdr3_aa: CASSGQGAGELNEQFF

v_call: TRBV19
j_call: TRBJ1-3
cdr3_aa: CASSHTGQARNTIYF

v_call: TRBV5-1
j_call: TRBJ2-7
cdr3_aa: CASSLVPGQGSYEQYF

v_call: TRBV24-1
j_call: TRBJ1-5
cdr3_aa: CATSARTGVNQPQHF

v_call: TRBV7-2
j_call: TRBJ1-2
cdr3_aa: CASIGGLYRGYTF

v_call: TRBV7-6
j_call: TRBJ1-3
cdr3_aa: CASSPRVNSGNTIYF

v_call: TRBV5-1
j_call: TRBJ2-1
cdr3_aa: CASSLRDRGNNEQFF